This TCR beta chain was captured by sequencing in a study of T cell repertoires in cytomegalovirus infection. General study results and limits: Ex vivo responses were dominated by HLA-C-restricted CMV-specific TCR beta clonotypes.

V was trimmed by 8 bases and J by 1 base, leaving 13 bases between them. CDR1 and CDR2 from the germline V gene are SNHLY and FYNNEI. The CDR3 has 14 amino acids. A note on this clonotype: The antigen remains undetermined.

MiXCR was run by TCRdb on the reads, yielding one entry per CDR3 protein. This table holds about 920,000 distinct CDR3 sequences, roughly 30% found once. The TCR sequence derives from a human donor in good health (CMV status not recorded). Some clones in this sample may be carry-over from other donors' samples. The rearrangement links TRBV2 to TRBJ2-3; perhaps TRBD2 as D (5 bases). Sequencing was performed on cultured CD8+ T cells from PBMCs, taken from culture after CMV antigen stimulation. CDR3: CASPGGRGTDTQYF. Written as DNA, the CDR3 is TGTGCCAGCCCCGGAGGCAGAGGCACAGATACGCAGTATTTT.